This record covers a single T cell receptor beta chain. This sample is drawn from a study of blood T cell repertoires in COVID-19. Sequenced by immunoSEQ multiplex PCR; TCRdb stores in-frame clones only, minus some. The sample shows some 380,000 clones, roughly 86% of them seen only once. Germline CDR1 and CDR2: MDHEN and SYDVKM. This CDR3 has 17 amino acids. Trimming at V came to 6 bases and at J to 1 base, leaving 7 bases not matched to a gene. This sequence joins TRBV28 and TRBJ1-3; 12 bases are shared with TRBD1. The sequencing sample was made of peripheral blood. This receptor was taken from a human donor with acute or convalescent COVID-19. The donor label of this sample is uncertain. This CDR3 reads CASRAGQGARSGNTIYF. DNA for the CDR3: TGTGCCAGCAGGGCGGGACAGGGGGCGAGGTCTGGAAACACCATATATTTT.